This T cell receptor beta chain derives from a study of blood T cell repertoires in COVID-19. As for the study in general: From the United States, Italy and Spain came samples of acute and convalescent COVID-19. T cells, B-cell-depleted T cells, or PBMCs supplied cDNA or gDNA.

CDR1 and CDR2 from the germline V gene are SGHVS and FQNEAQ. The V end was cut by 5 bases, the J end by 0 bases, with 16 bases between. CDR3 length equals 16 residues. This clone was detected a few times. Per the authors' pipeline: Amplification with reference gene primers provided the estimates of nucleated cell counts. Some clones are missing from TCRdb's copy, which holds only in-frame ones; the method was immunoSEQ multiplex PCR. Clone size and the V and J calls come from that table; the DNA yielded D and trimming. The sample lists 250,000 to 400,000 clones, 75% to 90% seen once, with roughly 2.9% in the top ten. Patients in Seattle were enrolled during active infection, then followed longitudinally.

The receptor comes from a woman in her 30s with COVID-19, enrolled during active disease. V usage is TRBV7-8 and J usage is TRBJ1-2; D is uncertain. The sequenced sample was peripheral blood. The CDR3 DNA is TGTGCCAGCAGCCGGAGGGAATGGGTCTCTAACTATGGCTACACCTTC. Translated: CASSRREWVSNYGYTF.